Listed below are T cell receptor beta chains from one sample, sequenced in a study of post-analysis software for immune sequencing data. MiXCR, applied by TCRdb to the PCR reads, yields one record per CDR3 protein. The data show about 430,000 distinct CDR3 sequences, 39% seen once. Sequencing was carried out using blood. The receptors stem from a girl aged 2 to 10 with multiple sclerosis. CDR3s include the opening cysteine and the closing phenylalanine or tryptophan. D genes are given only for firm matches. Rows may omit the clone size; those that give it use once, few, many or a size class.

j_call	v_call	d_call	clone_size	cdr3_nt	cdr3_aa
TRBJ2-3	TRBV29-1	-	-	TGCAGCCCCACGGTATTGGACCCAGATACGCAGTATTTT	CSPTVLDPDTQYF
TRBJ2-3	TRBV20-1	TRBD1	few	TGCAGTGCTAAGGTTTTAGGGACAGCCACAGATACGCAGTATTTT	CSAKVLGTATDTQYF
TRBJ2-7	TRBV6-1	TRBD1	-	TGTGCCAGCAAAACGGGACAGGGGGCAACCTACGAGCAGTACTTC	CASKTGQGATYEQYF
TRBJ1-2	TRBV10-3	TRBD1	few	TGTGCCATCAGAGTTTCCGACAGGGTCAATGGCTACACCTTC	CAIRVSDRVNGYTF
TRBJ2-6	TRBV12-3/TRBV12-4	-	once	TGTGCCAGCAGTTTTGAGACCGGGGCCAACGTCCTGACTTTC	CASSFETGANVLTF
TRBJ1-2	TRBV20-1	TRBD1	-	TGCAGTGCGGGGACAGGGCTCTACTATGGCTACACCTTC	CSAGTGLYYGYTF
TRBJ2-7	TRBV27	TRBD1	-	TGTGCCAGCAGATCGCTCTCGGGACAGGCCTATTACGAGCAGTACTTC	CASRSLSGQAYYEQYF
TRBJ1-4	TRBV20-1	TRBD1	-	TGCAGTGCTAGACGACCGGGACAGCCCAATGAAAAACTGTTTTTT	CSARRPGQPNEKLFF
TRBJ2-7	TRBV7-3	TRBD1	few	TGTGCCAGCAGCCCCGGGACAGGAGTAGCTCCCTACGAGCAGTACTTC	CASSPGTGVAPYEQYF
TRBJ2-3	TRBV7-2	-	few	TGTGCCAGCAGCTTAGGACAGGCTTGGGATACGCAGTATTTT	CASSLGQAWDTQYF
TRBJ2-5	TRBV27	-	few	TGTGCCAGCAACCGAGGTGGGACCCAGTACTTC	CASNRGGTQYF
TRBJ2-1	TRBV5-1	TRBD1	few	TGCGCCAGCAGCACTGGGACAGGGGGAAATGAGCAGTTCTTC	CASSTGTGGNEQFF
TRBJ1-2	TRBV20-1	-	-	TGCAGTGCCCCCGAGGTGGGGAGGGGCTATGGCTACACCTTC	CSAPEVGRGYGYTF
TRBJ1-2	TRBV5-6	-	few	TGTGCCAGCAGCTTCGGGCGCTATGGCTACACCTTC	CASSFGRYGYTF
TRBJ2-7	TRBV20-1	-	-	TGCAGTGCTAGAGATCACGGGCGCCTTTCCTACGAGCAGTACTTC	CSARDHGRLSYEQYF
TRBJ2-1	TRBV27	TRBD1	-	TGTGCCAGCAGGGGGGACAGGCCCCACAATGAGCAGTTCTTC	CASRGDRPHNEQFF
TRBJ2-1	TRBV20-1	-	-	TGCAGTGCTAGAGATCTGGACAGTAGATGGACCCAGTTCTTC	CSARDLDSRWTQFF
TRBJ2-3	TRBV28	TRBD2	-	TGTGCCAGCAGTTTGGCGGGGGATAGGGTAGTGGATACGCAGTATTTT	CASSLAGDRVVDTQYF
TRBJ2-7	TRBV15	TRBD1	-	TGTGCCACCAGCAGAGATGGGACAGGGGACGAGCAGTACTTC	CATSRDGTGDEQYF
TRBJ2-3	TRBV5-1	-	-	TGCGCCAGCAGTGCCCGACAGACAGATACGCAGTATTTT	CASSARQTDTQYF
TRBJ2-3	TRBV5-1	-	-	TGCGCCAGCAGTAAATTAGGCGGGACGCCCCTAAGCACAGATACGCAGTATTTT	CASSKLGGTPLSTDTQYF
TRBJ1-2	TRBV27	-	-	TGTGCCAGCAGTTTATCGATTCAGGGAGACTATGGCTACACCTTC	CASSLSIQGDYGYTF
TRBJ1-4	TRBV12-3/TRBV12-4	-	-	TGTGCCAGCAGTCCACAAGGGGGGCGACCTGAAAAACTGTTTTTT	CASSPQGGRPEKLFF
TRBJ2-7	TRBV29-1	-	few	TGCAGCGTTGTGTGGGGGGTGTCCTACGAGCAGTACTTC	CSVVWGVSYEQYF
TRBJ1-1	TRBV7-9	-	-	TGTGCCAGCTACGAGTTTCGCTTTCGGACTGAAGCTTTCTTT	CASYEFRFRTEAFF
TRBJ2-3	TRBV7-3	-	few	TGTGCCAGCAGCCCGTTCGGCGGAGAAGATACGCAGTATTTT	CASSPFGGEDTQYF
TRBJ1-6	TRBV7-8	-	many	TGTGCCAGCAGCTTAGGGTGGGGTTCCAATTCACCCCTCCACTTT	CASSLGWGSNSPLHF
TRBJ2-5	TRBV15	-	-	TGTGCCACTGGGTTGGGGGGCCGACAAAAGACCCAGTACTTC	CATGLGGRQKTQYF
TRBJ2-7	TRBV12-3/TRBV12-4	-	-	TGTGCCAGCAGTTTCCCGGGCAGCGACGAGCAGTACTTC	CASSFPGSDEQYF
TRBJ1-2	TRBV20-1	-	-	TGCAGTGGGCGGGGAAAAGCTAACTATGGCTACACCTTC	CSGRGKANYGYTF
TRBJ2-7	TRBV20-1	-	-	TGCAGTGCTAGAGATCCACTACTCGACGAGCAGTACTTC	CSARDPLLDEQYF
TRBJ1-2	TRBV7-6	-	few	TGTGCCAGCAGCTCGACGATCGACAGCAACTATGGCTACACCTTC	CASSSTIDSNYGYTF
TRBJ1-2	TRBV9	-	few	TGTGCCAGCAGCGCGCAAACAGCACTTAACTATGGCTACACCTTC	CASSAQTALNYGYTF
TRBJ2-5	TRBV28	TRBD2	few	TGTGCCAGCAGTCTACTAGCGGGGGGCAAAGAGACCCAGTACTTC	CASSLLAGGKETQYF
TRBJ2-7	TRBV10-3	-	-	TGTGCCATTCTCTCGGGACTGGACTCCTACGAGCAGTACTTC	CAILSGLDSYEQYF
TRBJ1-2	TRBV5-6	-	few	TGTGCCAGCAGCTCCCGCTTGACGGGTCTTAACTATGGCTACACCTTC	CASSSRLTGLNYGYTF
TRBJ2-7	TRBV6-5	TRBD1	-	TGTGCCAGCAGTGCCGGGACAGTGTACTACGAGCAGTACTTC	CASSAGTVYYEQYF
TRBJ2-4	TRBV12-3/TRBV12-4	-	many	TGTGCCAGCAGGGTAGGAGACGGATCCATAGCCAAAAACATTCAGTACTTC	CASRVGDGSIAKNIQYF
TRBJ2-7	TRBV20-1	-	few	TGCAGTGCAACCGGGACGGACCTCTACGAGCAGTACTTC	CSATGTDLYEQYF
TRBJ1-5	TRBV11-2	-	-	TGTGCCAGCAGCTTAGACTCTTATAGCAATCAGCCCCAGCATTTT	CASSLDSYSNQPQHF
TRBJ2-1	TRBV4-2	TRBD1	-	TGTGCCAGCAGCCGCGGGTCCGGGACAGGGGAGCGTGAGCAGTTCTTC	CASSRGSGTGEREQFF
TRBJ1-1	TRBV6-5	-	-	TGTACCAGCAGTCCTACGGGGGAGGGATGGGCGGTCGCTTTCTTT	CTSSPTGEGWAVAFF
TRBJ2-4	TRBV5-1	TRBD2	-	TGCGCCAGCAGCAAGGGACTAGCGGGAAGTTCGGCCAAAAACATTCAGTACTTC	CASSKGLAGSSAKNIQYF
TRBJ2-7	TRBV10-3	-	-	TGTGCCATCAGTGAGGCCGGGGACAACCCCTCCTACGAGCAGTACTTC	CAISEAGDNPSYEQYF
TRBJ2-4	TRBV7-2	TRBD1	-	TGTGCCAGCAGTCGCTTGACAGGGGCTGGACTGAAAAACATTCAGTACTTC	CASSRLTGAGLKNIQYF
TRBJ1-2	TRBV12-5	-	-	TGTGCTAGTGGTTTGGTAGGGAACAGTGCTAACTATGGCTACACCTTC	CASGLVGNSANYGYTF
TRBJ1-2	TRBV9	-	-	TGTGCCAGCAGCGCTAGGGGGGGGATAGCTAACTATGGCTACACCTTC	CASSARGGIANYGYTF
TRBJ1-6	TRBV5-1	-	few	TGCGCCAGCAGCGCCGGATCACCCGGGGATTCACCCCTCCACTTT	CASSAGSPGDSPLHF
TRBJ2-1	TRBV27	-	few	TGTGCCAGCAGTTTCGGGGCAGGGTTCTACAATGAGCAGTTCTTC	CASSFGAGFYNEQFF
TRBJ2-5	TRBV29-1	-	few	TGCAGCGTGGTTATGTCCGAAGAGACCCAGTACTTC	CSVVMSEETQYF
TRBJ2-7	TRBV20-1	TRBD2	few	TGCAGTGCTACCCCTAGCGGGAGATACGAGCAGTACTTC	CSATPSGRYEQYF
TRBJ2-3	TRBV15	-	-	TGTGCCACCAGCAGAGGGAGGGTAAGGGCCACAGATACGCAGTATTTT	CATSRGRVRATDTQYF
TRBJ2-1	TRBV15	-	-	TGTGCCACCAGCAGAGCCAGCTGGGATGAGCAGTTCTTC	CATSRASWDEQFF
TRBJ1-2	TRBV7-2	-	few	TGTGCCAGCAGCTTAGACGGACTGAACTATGGCTACACCTTC	CASSLDGLNYGYTF